Included here is one T cell receptor (beta chain) sequence, with context. Its antigen is unknown. The junction had 4 bases not matched to a gene; V was cut back by 1 base and J by 0 bases. The CDR3 covers 19 residues. CDR1 and CDR2 (germline): SGHTS, YDEGEE. These data originate in a study of cytomegalovirus exposure and HLA in healthy donors. Study overall: Within an early data release were 80 million to 90 million unique TCRs drawn from HLA-typed donors. Study conclusions and caveats: Whilst most TCR sequences proved rare, a subset of public TCRs occurred across many donors. Common viral pathogens seemed, in a later analysis, to connect with several of the most significant clusters. Reportedly, fewer N-insertions than the roughly 690-donor mean appeared in an Asian-associated ancestry cluster in a later analysis.

Researchers ran the PCR with 60 Vbeta and 13 Jbeta primers. TCRdb's table, derived via immunoSEQ multiplex PCR, lists solely in-frame clones and lacks some. The data show about 150,000 clones, approximately 82% seen once. This receptor was identified in a woman between 45 and 65 years old in good health and CMV-seropositive. The chain is built from TRBV5-8 and TRBJ2-1; TRBD2 matches at 16 bases. The specimen was PBMCs. CDR3 nucleotides: TGTGCCAGCAGCTTGATGGGACTAGCGGGGGGGAGCTCCTACAATGAGCAGTTCTTC. As protein: CASSLMGLAGGSSYNEQFF.